Listed here is a single T cell receptor (beta chain). The CDR3 runs 14 residues. Trimming left V 3 bases short and J 5 bases short, with 13 bases between. Looked up from germline, CDR1 is SNHLY and CDR2 is FYNNEI. This sample is drawn from a study of OX40 agonist ivuxolimab in advanced cancers. Study background: An agonistic human IgG2 monoclonal antibody against OX40 (CD134) was given. Of mixed ages from about 20 to 90 and averaging around 60 years, the group was roughly 85% male.

TCRdb's copy holds only in-frame clones and misses some; the assay was immunoSEQ multiplex PCR. The data hold some 60,000 clones, with about 85% observed a single time. Blood draws occurred at baseline, cycle 4 day 1, and cycle 7 day 1. The specimen was CD4+ or CD8+ T cells sorted from blood, collected in a trial of the OX40 agonist ivuxolimab. The J gene is TRBJ1-1, the V gene TRBV2; possible D gene TRBD1, 6 bases. This sequence was found in an adult with an advanced solid tumor such as melanoma, head and neck, liver or kidney cancer. Here the CDR3 reads CASSEGWGQTEAFF. The DNA for the CDR3 is TGTGCCAGCAGTGAGGGTTGGGGACAAACTGAAGCTTTCTTT.